Shown below are 9 T cell receptor beta chains from a single sample sequenced in a study of T cells after yellow fever vaccination. From the 5' RACE reads, TCRdb called clonotypes with MiXCR, one entry per CDR3 protein. The sample has about 240,000 distinct CDR3 sequences, about 7.1% seen once. Sample: CD4+ T cells sorted from PBMCs, taken 15 days after the yellow fever booster vaccination. All receptors derive from a man in his thirties or forties who received the YFV17D yellow fever vaccine.

In its sample, this clonotype was seen a few times. The gene calls are TRBV30 and TRBJ2-7; tentatively, D is TRBD1 or TRBD2 (5 bases each). The CDR3 totals 15 residues. V lost 4 bases and J 2 bases, leaving 18 bases between the germline ends. Per the germline V gene, CDR1 is GTSNPN and CDR2 is SVGIG (reference sequence). The CDR3 sequence: CAWTRQPPGTYEQYF. The CDR3 DNA reads TGTGCCTGGACCCGACAGCCCCCGGGGACCTACGAGCAGTACTTC. The full variable domain, its missing parts supplied by reference TRBV30 and TRBJ2-7, is SQTIHQWPATLVQPVGSPLSLECTVEGTSNPNLYWYRQAAGRGLQLLFYSVGIGQISSEVPQNLSASRPQDRQFILSSKKLLLSDSGFYLCAWTRQPPGTYEQYFGPGTRLTVT.

The chain links TRBV5-8 to TRBJ1-1; D may be TRBD1 (5 bases). The CDR3 is made up of 14 amino acids. CDR1 and CDR2 (germline): SGHTS, YDEGEE. With 7 bases removed from V and 0 bases from J, the gap between germline ends came to 13 bases. The CDR3 spells CASAGGYMNTEAFF. As DNA, the CDR3 is TGTGCCAGCGCTGGGGGGTACATGAACACTGAAGCTTTCTTT.

The V gene is TRBV6-1, the J gene TRBJ2-6, with unresolved D. Between the trimmed V and J ends, which lost 7 bases and 2 bases, there was a span of 12 bases. Germline CDR1 is MNHNS and CDR2 is SASEGT. CDR3 length equals 15 residues. The DNA for the CDR3 is TGTGCCAGCACCAACAGAGTTGCTGGGGCCAACGTCCTGACTTTC. Its translation is CASTNRVAGANVLTF.

The chain couples TRBV7-2 to TRBJ2-7; D may be TRBD1 (5 bases). V lost 5 bases and J lost 2, with 22 bases in between. This CDR3 region has 17 residues. The germline V gene encodes CDR1 SGHTA and CDR2 FQGNSA. CDR3 nucleotides: TGTGCCAGCAGCCCCCGGATGTTGTCAGACAGCACCTACGAGCAGTACTTC. Amino acids: CASSPRMLSDSTYEQYF.

This clonotype was seen at least ten times. The chain recombines TRBV27 with TRBJ2-5; D may be TRBD1 (6 bases). CDR3 length: 14 residues. Germline CDR1 is MNHEY and CDR2 is SMNVEV (reference sequence). Trimming removed 0 bases from V and 7 bases from J, with 12 bases in between. CDR3 protein: CASSLSRGLATQYF. For the CDR3, the DNA is TGTGCCAGCAGTTTATCCAGGGGCTTGGCGACCCAGTACTTC.

The rearrangement joins TRBV5-1 to TRBJ2-2, with 7 bases that match TRBD2. V gave up 5 bases and J gave up 4 bases; unmatched junction bases: 8. CDR3 length equals 15 residues. Per the germline V gene, CDR1 is SGHRS and CDR2 is YFSETQ. The CDR3 region has the DNA TGCGCCAGCAGACCCAGCGGGGCTGGCACCGGGGAGCTGTTTTTT. It codes for CASRPSGAGTGELFF.

Points on this clonotype: The CDR3 ends on some other residue instead of the conserved phenylalanine or tryptophan, so this is likely a read error. The rearrangement links TRBV6-2 or TRBV6-3 to TRBJ2-7, with 9 bases identical to TRBD1. J lost 4 bases, V lost 6 bases, and 4 bases had no gene match. Germline V CDR1 and CDR2: MNHEY, SVGEGT. This CDR3 contains 13 residues. The chain's CDR3 is CASRKTGGYEQYL. CDR3 nucleotides: TGTGCCAGCAGAAAGACAGGGGGTTACGAGCAGTACCTC.

This clonotype turned up a few times. The chain employs TRBV19 and TRBJ1-4, with 8 nucleotides matching TRBD1. The ends lost 5 bases at V and 0 bases at J; junction bases unmatched: 8. Germline assignment: CDR1 LNHDA and CDR2 SQIVND (reference sequence). The CDR3 extends over 17 amino acids. CDR3 residues: CASSAPGQDATNEKLFF. The CDR3 coding sequence is TGTGCCAGTAGTGCACCGGGACAGGACGCAACTAATGAAAAACTGTTTTTT. Looking up the rest from reference TRBV19 and TRBJ1-4 gives the full variable domain: DGGITQSPKYLFRKEGQNVTLSCEQNLNHDAMYWYRQDPGQGLRLIYYSQIVNDFQKGDIAEGYSVSREKKESFPLTVTSAQKNPTAFYLCASSAPGQDATNEKLFFGSGTQLSVL.

At least ten counts were recorded for this clonotype. The J gene is TRBJ2-7, the V gene TRBV12-3 or TRBV12-4, with 7 bases aligning to TRBD2. J lost 6 bases, V lost 1 base, and 6 bases had no gene match. This CDR3 has 14 amino acids. The CDR3 nucleotides are TGTGCCAGCAGTTTAGGCGGGAGCTCTCCCGAGCAGTACTTC. It encodes CASSLGGSSPEQYF.